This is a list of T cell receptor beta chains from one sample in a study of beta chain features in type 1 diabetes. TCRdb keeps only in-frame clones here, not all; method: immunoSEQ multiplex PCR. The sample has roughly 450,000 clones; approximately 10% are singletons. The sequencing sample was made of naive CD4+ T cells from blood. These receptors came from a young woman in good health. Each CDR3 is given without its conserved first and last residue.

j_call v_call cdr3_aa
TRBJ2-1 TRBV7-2 ASSGGLANEQF
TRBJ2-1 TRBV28 ASTPAGSSYNEQF
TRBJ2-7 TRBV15 ATSRGRTGPLSYEQY
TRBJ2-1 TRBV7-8 ASSLPGGRGEQF
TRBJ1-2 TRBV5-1 ASSLGQGSNGYT
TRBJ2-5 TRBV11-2 ASSQGLAETQY
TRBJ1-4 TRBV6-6 ASSGQGIANEKLF
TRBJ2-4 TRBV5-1 ASSLPPGREY
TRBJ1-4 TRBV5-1 ASSTFTGANEKLF
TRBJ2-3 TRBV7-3 ASRRDGLATDTQY
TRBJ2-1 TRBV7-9 ASSGDSNEQF
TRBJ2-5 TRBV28 ASESTGRLETQY
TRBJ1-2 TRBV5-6 ASSTHRVDGYT
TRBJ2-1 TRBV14 ASSVALGIRGYEQF
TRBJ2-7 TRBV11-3 ASSLRTMTYEQY
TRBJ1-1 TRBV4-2 ASSIPGTNYEAF
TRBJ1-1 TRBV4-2 ASSHEGNTEAF
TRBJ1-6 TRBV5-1 ASSREMNSPLH
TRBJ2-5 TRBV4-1 ASSTWGVETQY
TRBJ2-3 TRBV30 AWSVLRTSGTADTQY
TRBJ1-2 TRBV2 ASISQMEGYT
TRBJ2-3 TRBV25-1 ASTDRASDTQY
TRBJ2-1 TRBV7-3 ASRLFREDNEQF
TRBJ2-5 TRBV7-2 ASSLVETQY
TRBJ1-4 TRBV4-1 ASSQEALANEKLF
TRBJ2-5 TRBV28 ASSSRLAGGQETQY
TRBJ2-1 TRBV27 ASSLSYGGSGWVNEQF
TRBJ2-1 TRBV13 ASSSGLDLYNEQF
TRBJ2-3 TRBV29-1 SVVRGPADTQY
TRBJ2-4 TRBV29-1 SVRDLDIQY
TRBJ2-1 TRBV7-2 ASSLELAYNEQF
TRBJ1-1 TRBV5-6 ASRSMGQGIKNTEAF
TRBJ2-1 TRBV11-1 ASTLPRLAVTYNEQF
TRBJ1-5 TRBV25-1 ASSSGGAQPQH
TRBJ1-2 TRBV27 ASSFRANYGYT
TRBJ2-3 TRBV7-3 ASSEYGTDTQY
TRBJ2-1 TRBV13 ASSLIDRSYNEQF
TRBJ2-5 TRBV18 ASSRTGLQETQY
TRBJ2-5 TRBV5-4 ASSRPGEETQY
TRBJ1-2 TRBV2 ASSSDREGGYT
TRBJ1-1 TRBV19 ASRDSLGTEAF
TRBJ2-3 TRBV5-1 ASSLVTDTQY
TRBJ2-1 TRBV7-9 ASSFSGRTGNEQF
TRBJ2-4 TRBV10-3 AIRDLNIQY
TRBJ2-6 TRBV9 ASSGPIVIGANVLT
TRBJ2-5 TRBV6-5 ASRSDRGLETQY
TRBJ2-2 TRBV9 ASSPGGNTGELF
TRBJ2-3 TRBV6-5 ASSYEGPSSTDTQY
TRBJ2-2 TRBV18 ASSPSRATGELF
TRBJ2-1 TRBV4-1 ASSQLGLAGNEQF
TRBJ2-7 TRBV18 ASSPNPTYEQY
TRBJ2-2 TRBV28 ASRPSTGGSGELF
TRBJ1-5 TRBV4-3 ASSTQTGYNQPQH
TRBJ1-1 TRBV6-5 ASTNRRQGEAF
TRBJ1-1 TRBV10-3 AISAEPPDTEAF
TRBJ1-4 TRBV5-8 ASSLRGRADEKLF
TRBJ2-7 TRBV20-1 SARDLAQQY
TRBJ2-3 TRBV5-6 ASSLFSSTDTQY